Here is one T cell receptor (beta chain) with its context. What it binds is not known. Sequenced by immunoSEQ multiplex PCR; TCRdb stores in-frame clones only, minus some. The sample lists some 55,000 clones, roughly 83% occurring once. Per the germline V gene, CDR1 is SGHRS and CDR2 is YFSETQ. Trimming at V came to 0 bases and at J to 4 bases, leaving 6 bases not matched to a gene. The CDR3 contains 16 residues. The sample belongs to a study of OX40 agonist ivuxolimab in advanced cancers. For the study at large: Ivuxolimab, an agonist antibody against OX40 (CD134), was given to patients. Points from the study as a whole: There were, on average, more expanded clones in CD8+ T cells than in CD4+. Partial responders at 0.1-3.0 mg/kg had among the lowest clonal expansion. Both CD4+ and CD8+ T cell populations in blood had undergone clonal expansion by week 6 at 0.1 to 3.0 mg/kg.

Sequenced material: CD4+ or CD8+ T cells sorted from blood, taken in a trial of the OX40 agonist ivuxolimab. The sequence was obtained from an adult with an advanced solid tumor such as melanoma, head and neck, liver or kidney cancer. The V gene is TRBV5-1, the J gene TRBJ2-1; TRBD2 aligns across 8 bases. CDR3 protein: CASSLAGRAEYNEQFF. CDR3 sequence (DNA): TGCGCCAGCAGCTTGGCCGGGAGGGCCGAGTACAATGAGCAGTTCTTC.